The sequence of this TCR beta chain was determined in a study (TCRdb year 2016). This clonotype was seen more than once but under ten times. Its cognate antigen has yet to be identified. The sample holds no much larger clone one base away, and base qualities are not on file. The CDR3, cysteine through phenylalanine, is 15 amino acids long. Of all the DNA, just the CDR3 is kept, 45 bases in frame from base 1. Trimming takes 2 bases off V and 6 bases off J; junction bases not matched to a gene: 7. The germline V gene (reference sequence) gives CDR1 as SEHNR and CDR2 as FQNEAQ. Library creation used RT-PCR. The listed sequencing device is Illumina MiSeq. TCRdb cleaned the public reads at Q25 with fastp, built clones with MiXCR and kept in-frame beta chains. Each CDR3 protein gets just one entry, which takes the most common genes and DNA from the rows behind it. The sample includes about 680,000 distinct CDR3 sequences, with more than 13% observed a single time. The ten largest clones represent roughly 3.9% of the sample.

The sample consisted of memory CD4+ T cells from blood. The chain was built from TRBV7-9 and TRBJ2-1; the central 7 bases match TRBD2. This receptor was taken from a female donor in good health, serving as a healthy control. The CDR3 reads CASSLKAGDPNEQFF. The DNA is as follows: TGTGCCAGCAGCTTAAAGGCGGGAGATCCCAATGAGCAGTTCTTC.